This T cell receptor (beta chain) was obtained from a study of PD-1 blockade in classical Hodgkin lymphoma (dated by TCRdb to 2018 to 2021). With respect to the entire study: Nivolumab dosing was 3 mg/kg intravenously every 2 weeks, continuing until either disease progression or unacceptable toxicity. A peripheral blood immune signature of response to PD-1 blockade in classical Hodgkin lymphoma was defined using TCR beta sequencing and CyTOF.

The time point label of this sample denotes: cycle 4 day 1 (C4D1), after five to seven weeks of nivolumab. Every trial patient had relapsed after autologous stem cell transplantation, and cohorts A, B and C differed in prior brentuximab vedotin exposure. Using a Miltenyi CD4+ T cell isolation kit, CD4+ T cells were purified from thawed PBMCs through magnetic negative selection. A total of approximately 51 patients with relapsed/refractory classical Hodgkin lymphoma made up the trial cohort, and each patient's best overall response was complete response, partial response or progressive disease. In the multi-cohort phase II CheckMate 205 trial, trial patients received single-agent nivolumab. An independent review committee assessed best overall response by applying the 2007 International Working Group response criteria. Trial PBMCs were obtained immediately prior to nivolumab initiation (C1D1) and on therapy at cycle 2 day 1 and cycle 4 day 1. Peripheral blood was collected in 8 mL Vacutainer Cell Preparation Tubes, from which PBMCs were isolated by centrifugation and then cryopreserved. Purified CD4+ and CD8+ fractions were prepared only for cases in which an additional PBMC sample was available. Magnetically labelled cells were depleted on LS columns in a quadroMACS separator, and the flow-through was collected as the purified fraction.

The Qiagen DNeasy kit was used to extract genomic DNA both from unsorted PBMCs and from the negatively selected CD4+ and CD8+ fractions. Using primers that anneal to V and J segments, immunoSEQ multiplex PCR amplified the TCR beta CDR3 regions. A synthetic immune receptor repertoire was used to minimize amplification bias, and any residual bias was removed computationally once sequencing was done. From the authors' description of their analysis: Repertoire diversity was quantified as the Shannon entropy index using custom Python scripts. Unsorted, CD4+ and CD8+ repertoires were examined separately, except in combined analyses, for which CD4+ and CD8+ sequences were merged in silico. A clone counted as expanded when the clone's frequency after treatment rose at least 2-fold relative to C1D1, and clones undetected at baseline were given a pseudocount of 0.5. Singleton clones were defined as clones with 0 or 1 copy at C1D1, and non-singleton clones were defined as clones with 2 or more copies. By matching protein sequences in sorted samples from the same patient, clones expanded in unsorted samples were annotated as CD4+, CD8+ or unknown. Wilcoxon tests were applied to paired samples to test diversity changes from C1D1 to C4D1. TCRdb retrieved this table from immuneACCESS and kept in-frame rearrangements only. Not all clones are present; in checked studies, unresolved V genes account for under half, and no reason is known for the remainder. That table furnishes V, J and clone size, whereas the DNA furnished D and trimming. The sample records 15,000 to 20,000 clones, about 75% of which are singletons. Of the sample, more than 2% falls within the top ten clones.

Here is what the overall study found, with its caveats: The study was limited to a single clinical trial cohort, and causes of repertoire differences, possibly disease activity or prior therapy, remained undefined. Trial patients with a complete response had baseline diversity similar to that of newly diagnosed patients, while partial responders and progressors had significantly lower diversity. Newly diagnosed patients were reported to have lower baseline TCR diversity than healthy donors, and relapsed/refractory patients were reported to have lower baseline TCR diversity still. Lower diversity was observed in patients in whom nivolumab was started less than 1 year after ASCT, and these patients were excluded from later analyses so that confounding by immune reconstitution would be avoided. CD4+ but not CD8+ TCR diversity rose significantly by C4D1 (p=0.0027 vs p=0.16), most apparent in complete responders (p=0.02).

Cut back by 5 bases and 6 bases, the V and J ends lie 15 bases apart. From its cysteine to its phenylalanine, the CDR3 spans 14 amino acids. The retained sequence is limited to the CDR3, 42 bases, with the frame set at the first base. CDR1 and CDR2 are drawn from the germline V gene: SGHTA, FQGNSA. A word on this clone: This clone's antigen is unknown. No qualities accompany the bases; no much larger clone lies one base away.

This TCR came from a human donor with classical Hodgkin lymphoma. The rearrangement combines TRBV7-2 with TRBJ2-3; the D gene is perhaps TRBD1, on 6 matching bases. The sample here was CD4+ T cells from blood, taken before the fourth cycle of nivolumab. The sequence in DNA is TGTGCCAGCAGCCCCCGGGACATTTTTGATACGCAGTATTTT. Its translation reads: CASSPRDIFDTQYF.